A single sample is the source of the 26 T cell receptor beta chains below, sequenced in a study of Ad26.COV2.S vaccination and SARS-CoV-2 variants. Treatment noted: about 20 received Ad26.COV2.S at low or high dose, single or two shots; about 5 received placebo; per-sample allocation not given. Material that was analyzed had been drawn on day 63 after the first vaccine or placebo injection. Using immunoSEQ multiplex PCR, the repertoire was profiled, and TCRdb retains in-frame clones only, with some absent. The table lists fewer than 600,000 clones, 70% to 90% of them singletons. The sequences come from peripheral blood, collected in a trial of Ad26.COV2.S vaccine versus placebo. Receptors were obtained from a person aged 18 to 65 who received the Ad26.COV2.S COVID-19 vaccine or a placebo.

The chain is built from TRBV9 and TRBJ2-5; D is ambiguous. From germline, CDR1 is SGDLS and CDR2 YYNGEE. V lost 0 bases and J 5 bases, leaving 8 bases between the germline ends. The length of the CDR3 is 13 residues. CDR3 bases: TGTGCCAGCAGCGTAGGGATGTTGGAGACCCAGTACTTC. It specifies CASSVGMLETQYF.

The chain recombines TRBV5-1 with TRBJ2-7, with D possibly being TRBD1 or TRBD2 (5 bases each). The CDR3 length is 18 residues. The germline gives CDR1 SGHRS, CDR2 YFSETQ. Trimming left V 0 bases short and J 8 bases short, with 27 bases between. The CDR3 sequence: CASSLAGQGSLPGTKQYF. DNA for the CDR3: TGCGCCAGCAGCTTGGCGGGGCAGGGTAGCCTACCTGGAACCAAGCAGTACTTC.

This chain connects TRBV2 to TRBJ2-3; 9 positions agree with TRBD2. The CDR3 is 17 amino acids. V dropped 6 bases and J dropped 1; count of bases not matched to a gene: 11. The germline V gene has CDR1 SNHLY and CDR2 FYNNEI. The CDR3 DNA reads as TGTGCCAGCAGCCCTCGGCGGGGGGGGGACGGCACAGATACGCAGTATTTT. Translation: CASSPRRGGDGTDTQYF.

The chain employs TRBV19 and TRBJ2-7, with TRBD1 matching over 7 bases. Germline values: CDR1 LNHDA, CDR2 SQIVND (reference sequence). The CDR3 spans 17 residues. V shed 2 bases, J shed 4 bases, and the junction held 14 bases outside the gene matches. CDR3 in amino acids: CASSIYNWGTEDYEQYF. The DNA of the CDR3 is TGTGCCAGTAGTATATATAATTGGGGGACAGAAGATTACGAGCAGTACTTC.

The chain combines TRBV28 with TRBJ2-6; 7 bases map to TRBD1. Germline CDR1 MDHEN, CDR2 SYDVKM. V trimming: 3 bases; J trimming: 2 bases; junction bases outside the gene matches: 10. The CDR3 runs 18 residues. For the CDR3, the DNA is TGTGCCAGCAGTTTTGGGACAGAACTCTATGCTGGGGCCAACGTCCTGACTTTC. Translated: CASSFGTELYAGANVLTF.

The V gene is TRBV4-2, the J gene TRBJ2-6; the match to TRBD1 covers 9 bases. Trimming at V came to 2 bases and at J to 1 base, leaving 6 bases not matched to a gene. The CDR3 has 18 residues. Germline V gene data show CDR1 as LGHNA and CDR2 as YNFKEQ. In DNA form, the CDR3 reads TGTGCCAGCAGCCAATTGACAGGGGGTTTGTCTGGGGCCAACGTCCTGACTTTC. Amino acid sequence: CASSQLTGGLSGANVLTF.

This chain connects TRBV5-1 to TRBJ2-2; weak D call: TRBD1 (5 bases). Trimming shortened V by 1 base and J by 6 bases, and 10 bases separated the two germline ends. Germline values: CDR1 SGHRS, CDR2 YFSETQ. The CDR3 has 14 amino acids. As DNA, the CDR3 is TGCGCCAGCAGCTTGACAGGTTGGGCCGGGGAGCTGTTTTTT. Amino acid sequence: CASSLTGWAGELFF.

Concerning this clone: Different DNA sequences within this sample yield the same CDR3. This chain links TRBV11-2 with TRBJ1-1; D is ambiguous. The ends were cut back, 1 base at V and 4 bases at J, with 7 bases in the middle. This CDR3 is built from 13 residues. Germline V gene data show CDR1 as SGHAT and CDR2 as FQNNGV. CDR3: CASSLVSGTEAFF. DNA for the CDR3: TGTGCCAGCAGCTTAGTTAGCGGCACTGAAGCTTTCTTT.

This clone appeared a single time. J is TRBJ1-1 and V is TRBV7-8; D possibly corresponds to TRBD1 (6 bases). Trimming took 3 bases from V and 1 from J, leaving 12 bases between them. The CDR3 is 15 amino acids. From germline, CDR1 is SGHVS and CDR2 FQNEAQ. The CDR3 loop reads CASSFTGLGNTEAFF. The CDR3 bases are TGTGCCAGCAGCTTTACAGGGTTGGGGAACACTGAAGCTTTCTTT.

The chain combines TRBV29-1 with TRBJ2-2, with D perhaps given as TRBD1 or TRBD2 (5 bases each). The CDR3 consists of 13 residues. The germline V gene encodes CDR1 SQVTM and CDR2 ANQGSEA. Between the trimmed V and J ends, which lost 0 bases and 7 bases, there was a span of 9 bases. CDR3 loop: CSVEDRGVGELFF. Written as DNA, the CDR3 is TGCAGCGTTGAAGATCGAGGGGTCGGGGAGCTGTTTTTT.

This chain joins TRBV7-9 and TRBJ2-7; no clear D gene. V lost 7 bases to trimming and J lost 5 bases, with 9 bases between them. Germline V lookup: CDR1 SEHNR, CDR2 FQNEAQ (reference sequence). This CDR3 has 11 amino acids. Written as DNA, the CDR3 is TGTGCCAGCACCCTCGGCAACGAGCAGTACTTC. Amino acids: CASTLGNEQYF.

The chain's CDR3 is CASNVGRGTEAFF. The DNA of the CDR3 is TGTGCCAGCAACGTCGGGCGGGGCACTGAAGCTTTCTTT. The chain uses TRBV27 and TRBJ1-1; unclear D gene. V dropped 7 bases and J dropped 4 bases, with 13 bases sitting between them. CDR1 MNHEY and CDR2 SMNVEV come from the germline V gene (reference sequence). This CDR3 is built from 13 residues.

This sequence joins TRBV25-1 and TRBJ2-3; 8 bases map to TRBD1. With V trimmed by 6 bases and J by 5 bases, 4 bases remained unmatched. Germline V gives CDR1 MGHDK, CDR2 SYGVNS. The CDR3 loop spans 13 amino acids. The CDR3 region has the DNA TGTGCCAGCAGGGACAGGGCGGTAGATACGCAGTATTTT. Its translation: CASRDRAVDTQYF.

The chain combines TRBV14 with TRBJ2-7; possible D gene TRBD1, 5 bases. Germline V gene lookup returns CDR1 SGHDN and CDR2 FVKESK. V was cut by 1 base and J by 1 base, with 17 bases left in between. This CDR3 has 17 amino acids. DNA for the CDR3: TGTGCCAGCAGCCAAGCACCAGGGCCGAACCGATCCTACGAGCAGTACTTC. It encodes CASSQAPGPNRSYEQYF.

This chain joins TRBV4-1 and TRBJ2-1; 12 nucleotides line up with TRBD2. The J segment lost 9 bases and the V segment lost 0 bases, leaving 9 bases of the junction unmatched. The CDR3 spans 17 residues. Germline V gene lookup returns CDR1 MGHRA and CDR2 YSYEKL. The CDR3 is CASSQDFGLAGGGEQFF. Here the CDR3 DNA reads TGCGCCAGCAGCCAAGATTTTGGTCTAGCGGGAGGGGGTGAGCAGTTCTTC.

The CDR3 spells CASSFVGGSGNTIYF. The CDR3 DNA is TGTGCCAGCAGCTTTGTCGGGGGCTCTGGAAACACCATATATTTT. The chain joins TRBV13 to TRBJ1-3; TRBD1 is a possible D gene (5 bases). The CDR3 covers 15 residues. V lost 3 bases and J lost 0, with 9 bases in between. Germline-derived CDR1 and CDR2 are PRHDT and FYEKMQ (reference sequence).

This clone is a singleton in its sample. The gene calls are TRBV23-1 and TRBJ2-2; TRBD1 is a possible D gene (6 bases). TRBV23-1 is treated as an ORF (open reading frame) with a function not yet certain. V lost 6 bases, J lost 6 bases, and 14 bases lay in between. The CDR3 extends over 14 amino acids. In DNA, the CDR3 is TGCGCCAGCAGGACGACAGGATTAGCCGGGGAGCTGTTTTTT. Translated: CASRTTGLAGELFF.

V gene TRBV5-6 combines with J gene TRBJ2-7; 10 nucleotides match TRBD1. This CDR3 has 19 amino acids. Germline-derived CDR1 and CDR2 are SGHDT and YYEEEE. The V gene end was trimmed by 2 bases and the J gene end by 1 base; junction bases not matched to a gene: 15. CDR3 sequence: CASSFSVGFGDRGSYEQYF. DNA of the CDR3: TGTGCCAGCAGCTTTAGTGTGGGGTTCGGGGACAGGGGTTCCTACGAGCAGTACTTC.

This clone was detected only a few times. V usage is TRBV7-9 and J usage is TRBJ1-5; D is unclear. This CDR3 is built from 13 residues. With 5 bases removed from V and 4 bases from J, the gap between germline ends came to 9 bases. From germline, CDR1 is SEHNR and CDR2 FQNEAQ (reference sequence). Written as DNA, the CDR3 is TGTGCCAGCAGCCCCGCGGCGAATCAGCCCCAGCATTTT. It is translated as CASSPAANQPQHF.

The chain recombines TRBV7-3 with TRBJ2-1, with no clear D. Germline V gene sequence: CDR1 SGHTA, CDR2 FQGTGA. The CDR3 spans 13 residues. The V and J ends lost 2 bases and 8 bases respectively, with 10 bases between them. The CDR3 reads CASSLVGPDEQFF. The CDR3 coding sequence is TGTGCCAGCAGCTTAGTCGGTCCGGATGAGCAGTTCTTC.

V is TRBV12-3 or TRBV12-4 and J is TRBJ1-2, with D perhaps TRBD1 (6 bases). The V gene lost 3 bases and the J gene lost 6 bases, with 11 bases spanning the gap. CDR3 length: 13 residues. For the CDR3, the DNA is TGTGCCAGCAGTTTCGAGGGGGGGCATGGCTACACCTTC. Translated, it gives CASSFEGGHGYTF.

CDR3 protein: CASSTWTGGSEAFF. For the CDR3, the DNA is TGTGCCAGCAGCACCTGGACAGGGGGTAGTGAAGCTTTCTTT. The chain joins TRBV7-2 to TRBJ1-1, with 10 bases that match TRBD1. Germline values: CDR1 SGHTA, CDR2 FQGNSA. The CDR3 extends over 14 amino acids. The junction had 7 bases not matched to a gene; V was cut back by 5 bases and J by 7 bases.

The chain joins TRBV27 to TRBJ2-1; D is unclear. The V gene lost 5 bases and the J gene lost 10 bases, with 15 bases spanning the gap. Per the germline V gene, CDR1 is MNHEY and CDR2 is SMNVEV (reference sequence). This CDR3 region has 13 residues. The CDR3, as DNA: TGTGCCAGCAGTCCGACCCGGCGTGGGGAGCAGTTCTTC. Translation gives CASSPTRRGEQFF.

This chain joins TRBV27 and TRBJ1-2; 7 bases are a match to TRBD1. The CDR3 extends over 14 amino acids. Germline values: CDR1 MNHEY, CDR2 SMNVEV (reference sequence). V was clipped by 5 bases and J by 6 bases; unmatched bases: 9. CDR3 loop: CASSVGGQSNGYTF. In DNA form, the CDR3 reads TGTGCCAGCAGTGTAGGGGGACAGAGCAATGGCTACACCTTC.

V and J are TRBV2 and TRBJ1-5; D is possibly TRBD1 (6 bases). The CDR3 extends over 13 amino acids. CDR1 is SNHLY and CDR2 is FYNNEI in the germline V gene. The V end lost 4 bases, the J end lost 10 bases, and 14 bases lay between the germline ends. For the CDR3, the DNA is TGTGCCAGCAGTGCCCGGTGGGACAAACCCCAGCATTTT. Its translation: CASSARWDKPQHF.

The chain has TRBV5-1 and TRBJ2-3; unclear D gene. The CDR3 extends over 14 amino acids. Per germline, CDR1 SGHRS and CDR2 YFSETQ. The germline V and J ends were trimmed by 5 bases and 2 bases, with 12 bases remaining between them. The CDR3 protein is CASRIAAPTDTQYF. The DNA for the CDR3 is TGCGCCAGCAGGATAGCAGCCCCCACAGATACGCAGTATTTT.